Listed here are 18 T cell receptor beta chains from one sample, sequenced in a study of blood T cell repertoires in COVID-19. Here immunoSEQ multiplex PCR was the method, and the copy in TCRdb shows in-frame clones only, minus some. Here the sample spans 350,000 to 400,000 clones, 85% to 90% being singletons. The sequenced sample consisted of PBMCs or T cells enriched from blood (not recorded which). These receptor sequences come from a woman younger than 45 who had recovered from COVID-19.

This sequence joins TRBV3-1 (or the pseudogene TRBV3-2) and TRBJ2-1; 10 bases map to TRBD2. The CDR3 contains 17 residues. The ends lost 5 bases at V and 3 bases at J; junction bases unmatched: 10. Germline-derived CDR1 and CDR2 are LGHDT and YNNKEL (reference sequence). The CDR3 loop is CASSKGLAEDYYNEQFF. As DNA, the CDR3 is TGTGCCAGCAGCAAAGGACTAGCGGAAGATTACTACAATGAGCAGTTCTTC.

The gene calls are TRBV15 and TRBJ2-1; D is ambiguous. Germline CDR1 reads LNHNV; CDR2 reads YYDKDF (reference sequence). Trimming removed 6 bases from V and 3 bases from J, with 9 bases in between. The CDR3 consists of 13 residues. The CDR3 spells CATRSASYNEQFF. The CDR3 nucleotides are TGTGCCACCAGGAGCGCGAGCTACAATGAGCAGTTCTTC.

This chain connects TRBV4-1 to TRBJ2-3; D is undetermined. The CDR3 consists of 12 residues. Trimming took 4 bases from V and 6 from J, leaving 8 bases between them. The germline V gene encodes CDR1 MGHRA and CDR2 YSYEKL. CDR3 sequence reads: CASSPQADTQYF. The CDR3 DNA sequence: TGCGCCAGCAGCCCCCAGGCGGATACGCAGTATTTT.

The chain couples TRBV30 to TRBJ1-1, with D perhaps matching TRBD1 (5 bases). V was shortened by 0 bases and J by 5 bases, with 10 bases between the two germline ends. This CDR3 spans 13 amino acids. CDR1 and CDR2 from the germline V gene are GTSNPN and SVGIG (reference sequence). The chain's CDR3 is CAWSVAGETEAFF. In DNA form, the CDR3 reads TGTGCCTGGAGTGTAGCGGGGGAAACTGAAGCTTTCTTT.

The rearrangement links TRBV5-1 to TRBJ2-3, with D possibly being TRBD1 (6 bases). Germline assignment: CDR1 SGHRS and CDR2 YFSETQ. The length of the CDR3 is 15 residues. V gave up 4 bases and J gave up 1 base, with 13 bases separating them. CDR3 region: CASSGTGSGTDTQYF. DNA for the CDR3: TGCGCCAGCAGCGGAACAGGGTCGGGCACAGATACGCAGTATTTT.

V is TRBV3-1 (or the pseudogene TRBV3-2) and J is TRBJ1-4, with D possibly TRBD1 on 6 matching bases. Germline CDR1 reads LGHDT; CDR2 reads YNNKEL (reference sequence). V lost 4 bases to trimming and J lost 10 bases, with 16 bases between them. This CDR3 has 14 residues. CDR3 nucleotide sequence: TGTGCCAGCAGCCCCACAGGGTATCCTGGAAAACTGTTTTTT. Encoded protein: CASSPTGYPGKLFF.

A few counts support this clone. The rearrangement joins TRBV5-1 to TRBJ2-3; TRBD2 aligns across 7 bases. Per germline, CDR1 SGHRS and CDR2 YFSETQ. The V and J ends lost 6 bases and 6 bases, in that order; junction bases with no gene match: 10. The CDR3 runs to 14 residues. This CDR3 is CASNYRGSADTQYF. In nucleotides, the CDR3 is TGCGCCAGCAACTATCGCGGGAGCGCCGATACGCAGTATTTT.

This clone came up a few times. The genes are TRBV9 and TRBJ1-1; no definite D call. CDR3 length: 15 amino acids. Trimming removed 4 bases at V and 0 bases at J, with 13 bases between. In germline, CDR1 is SGDLS, CDR2 YYNGEE. The chain's CDR3 is CASSPTSRLNTEAFF. Here the CDR3 DNA reads TGTGCCAGCAGCCCGACGTCCAGGTTGAACACTGAAGCTTTCTTT.

The rearrangement joins TRBV12-3 or TRBV12-4 to TRBJ1-1; perhaps TRBD1 as D (5 bases). CDR3 length equals 13 residues. V was pared by 6 bases and J by 4 bases, with 12 bases between. The CDR3 spells CASSGGFSTEAFF. CDR3 in DNA: TGTGCCAGCAGCGGGGGGTTCAGCACTGAAGCTTTCTTT.

The chain recombines TRBV6-1 with TRBJ1-2; 7 bases fit TRBD1. The CDR3 runs to 12 residues. Germline values: CDR1 MNHNS, CDR2 SASEGT. With 3 bases clipped from V and 8 bases from J, the junction kept 3 bases outside the gene matches. Written as DNA, the CDR3 is TGTGCCAGCAGTGAGGGACAGAGGGGCTACACCTTC. As protein: CASSEGQRGYTF.

The gene calls are TRBV28 and TRBJ1-2, with TRBD1 matching over 10 bases. Germline lookup yields CDR1 MDHEN and CDR2 SYDVKM. The CDR3 has 15 amino acids. V dropped 6 bases and J dropped 2; count of bases not matched to a gene: 6. As DNA, the CDR3 is TGTGCCAGCAGCCGTCCGGGACAGGGGAACTATGGCTACACCTTC. It is translated as CASSRPGQGNYGYTF.

The chain employs TRBV18 and TRBJ1-1, with D perhaps matching TRBD1 (5 bases). The germline gives CDR1 KGHSH, CDR2 LQKENI. The germline V and J ends were trimmed by 3 bases and 7 bases, with 12 bases remaining between them. The CDR3 has 13 amino acids. CDR3 loop: CASSPSKDIEAFF. In DNA, the CDR3 is TGTGCCAGCTCACCTTCTAAGGACATTGAAGCTTTCTTT.

The J gene is TRBJ2-1, the V gene TRBV18, with 9 bases lining up with TRBD2. The CDR3 sequence is 17 residues long. The trim removed 2 bases at V and 4 bases at J, leaving 9 bases unmatched. The germline V gene encodes CDR1 KGHSH and CDR2 LQKENI. The CDR3 loop reads CASSPVGAGGPYNEQFF. The DNA of the CDR3 is TGTGCCAGCTCACCAGTAGGGGCGGGAGGGCCTTACAATGAGCAGTTCTTC.

V gene TRBV5-1 combines with J gene TRBJ2-2; 12 positions agree with TRBD2. V was clipped by 4 bases and J by 7 bases; unmatched bases: 8. Germline CDR1 SGHRS, CDR2 YFSETQ. The CDR3 has 16 amino acids. CDR3 amino acids: CASSPLAGGRNGELFF. CDR3 in DNA: TGCGCCAGCAGCCCTCTAGCGGGGGGGCGTAACGGGGAGCTGTTTTTT.

Regarding this clone: Other nucleotide sequences in the sample specify the same CDR3. This rearrangement joins TRBV6-5 to TRBJ2-7; 8 nucleotides match TRBD1. The V gene end was trimmed by 8 bases and the J gene end by 1 base; junction bases not matched to a gene: 1. There are 12 residues in the CDR3. Germline V gives CDR1 MNHEY, CDR2 SVGAGI. Here the CDR3 reads CASRQGSYEQYF. In nucleotides, the CDR3 is TGTGCCAGCCGACAGGGGTCCTACGAGCAGTACTTC.

The V call is TRBV21-1, the J call TRBJ2-7; the table's D gene call, TRBD1, was not cross checked with the DNA. TRBV21-1 is a known pseudogene. This CDR3 is 14 amino acids long. CDR3 amino acids: CASSGPGQTYEQYF. Written as DNA, the CDR3 is TGTGCCAGCAGCGGGCCGGGACAGACCTACGAGCAGTACTTC.

The chain employs TRBV19 and TRBJ1-1; D gene uncertain. The CDR3 covers 16 residues. The V gene's germline CDR1 is LNHDA and CDR2 SQIVND (reference sequence). Deletions cut 1 base from V and 3 bases from J, with 15 bases between. In DNA form, the CDR3 reads TGTGCCAGTAGTATAGTTCTAACGGGTATGCACACTGAAGCTTTCTTT. Translated, it gives CASSIVLTGMHTEAFF.

In this sample, this clone turned up once. The rearrangement links TRBV9 to TRBJ1-6, with 11 bases fitting TRBD1. V shed 3 bases, J shed 5 bases, and the junction held 10 bases outside the gene matches. Per germline, CDR1 SGDLS and CDR2 YYNGEE. The CDR3 extends over 18 amino acids. The CDR3 DNA is TGTGCCAGCAGCGAGCCACCGGGACAGGGGGTTAATAATTCACCCCTCCACTTT. Amino acids: CASSEPPGQGVNNSPLHF.